This T cell receptor (beta chain) was observed in a study of B cell selection in AIRE deficiency. The study's findings and limits: With only TCRbeta sequenced, about 37% of shared healthy Treg sequences overlapped Tconv. Patient Tconv cells held about 28% of Treg sequences shared by healthy donors. AIRE-deficient Tconv and Treg repertoires matched healthy donors in TCRBV, CDR3 length, diversity.

Measured with immunoSEQ multiplex PCR; TCRdb has only the in-frame clones, and not every one. The table includes around 20,000 clones, more than 95% detected once. The sorted conventional CD4 T cells were gated as CD4+CD127+. Points on this clone: Antigen: not known.

Germline V gives CDR1 SGHTA, CDR2 FQGTGA. The V end lost 2 bases, the J end lost 5 bases, and 11 bases lay between the germline ends. The CDR3 totals 14 residues. Sequencing was done on a sample of conventional CD4+ T cells sorted from PBMCs. This TCR was recovered from a human donor with AIRE deficiency. This sequence joins TRBV7-3 and TRBJ2-3, with a weak D call TRBD1 (5 bases). The chain's CDR3 is CASSLLGAGDTQYF. CDR3 coding DNA: TGTGCCAGCAGCTTACTAGGGGCAGGAGATACGCAGTATTTT.